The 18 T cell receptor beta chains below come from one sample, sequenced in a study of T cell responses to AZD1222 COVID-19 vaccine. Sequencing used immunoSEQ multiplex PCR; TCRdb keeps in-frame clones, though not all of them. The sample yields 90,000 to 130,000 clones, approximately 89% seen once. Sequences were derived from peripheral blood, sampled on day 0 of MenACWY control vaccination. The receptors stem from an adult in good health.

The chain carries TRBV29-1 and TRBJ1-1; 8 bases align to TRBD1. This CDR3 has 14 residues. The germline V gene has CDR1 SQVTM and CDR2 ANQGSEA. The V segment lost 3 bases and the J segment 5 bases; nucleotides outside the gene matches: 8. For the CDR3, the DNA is TGCAGCGTTGACTTGACAGGGGCCGGTACTGAAGCTTTCTTT. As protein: CSVDLTGAGTEAFF. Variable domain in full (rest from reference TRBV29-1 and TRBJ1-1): SAVISQKPSRDICQRGTSLTIQCQVDSQVTMMFWYRQQPGQSLTLIATANQGSEATYESGFVIDKFPISRPNLTFSTLTVSNMSPEDSSIYLCSVDLTGAGTEAFFGQGTRLTVV.

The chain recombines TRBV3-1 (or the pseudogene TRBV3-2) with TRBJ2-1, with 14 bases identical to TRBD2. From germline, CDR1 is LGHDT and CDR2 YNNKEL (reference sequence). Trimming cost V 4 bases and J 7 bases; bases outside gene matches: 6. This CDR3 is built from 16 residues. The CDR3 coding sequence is TGTGCCAGCAGCCGAAGACTAGCGGGGGGGAAAAATGAGCAGTTCTTC. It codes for CASSRRLAGGKNEQFF.

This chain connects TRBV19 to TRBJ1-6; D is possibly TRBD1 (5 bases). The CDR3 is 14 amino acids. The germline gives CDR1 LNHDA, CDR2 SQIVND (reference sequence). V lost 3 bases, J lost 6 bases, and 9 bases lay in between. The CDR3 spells CASSIGDVNSPLHF. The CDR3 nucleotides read TGTGCCAGTAGTATTGGGGACGTTAATTCACCCCTCCACTTT.

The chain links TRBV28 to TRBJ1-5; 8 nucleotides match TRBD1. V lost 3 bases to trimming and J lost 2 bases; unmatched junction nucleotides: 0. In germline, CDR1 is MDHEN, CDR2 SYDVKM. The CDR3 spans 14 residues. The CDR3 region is CASSLTGGNQPQHF. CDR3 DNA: TGTGCCAGCAGTTTGACAGGGGGCAATCAGCCCCAGCATTTT.

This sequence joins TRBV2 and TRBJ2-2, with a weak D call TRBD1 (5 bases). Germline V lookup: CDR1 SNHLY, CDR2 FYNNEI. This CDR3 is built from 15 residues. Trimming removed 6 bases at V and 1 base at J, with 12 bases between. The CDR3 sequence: CASRGRGGNTGELFF. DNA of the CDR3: TGTGCCAGCAGGGGGCGAGGCGGGAACACCGGGGAGCTGTTTTTT.

The CDR3 protein is CASSQGSRMNTEAFF. The CDR3 DNA reads TGCGCCAGCAGCCAAGGAAGCAGAATGAACACTGAAGCTTTCTTT. This rearrangement joins TRBV4-1 to TRBJ1-1; D unclear. V lost 1 base and J lost 0, with 9 bases in between. CDR3 size: 15 residues. Germline V gene data show CDR1 as MGHRA and CDR2 as YSYEKL.

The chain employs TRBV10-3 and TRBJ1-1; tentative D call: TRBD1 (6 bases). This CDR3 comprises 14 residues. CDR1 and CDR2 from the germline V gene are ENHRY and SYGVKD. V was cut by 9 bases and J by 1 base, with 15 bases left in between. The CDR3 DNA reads TGTGCCATTTGGGGGGGGGCAGCGAACACTGAAGCTTTCTTT. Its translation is CAIWGGAANTEAFF.

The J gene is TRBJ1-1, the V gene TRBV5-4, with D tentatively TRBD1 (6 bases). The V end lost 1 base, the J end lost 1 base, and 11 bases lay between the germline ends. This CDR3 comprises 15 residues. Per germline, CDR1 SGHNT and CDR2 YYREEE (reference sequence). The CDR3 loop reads CASSLLTGTNTEAFF. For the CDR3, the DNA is TGTGCCAGCAGCTTGCTTACAGGGACGAACACTGAAGCTTTCTTT.

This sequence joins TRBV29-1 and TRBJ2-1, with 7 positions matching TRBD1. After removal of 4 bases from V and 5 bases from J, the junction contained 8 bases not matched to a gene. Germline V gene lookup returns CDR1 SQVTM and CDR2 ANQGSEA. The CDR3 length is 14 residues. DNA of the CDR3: TGCAGCGTTGTCACCGGGACAGCCAACAATGAGCAGTTCTTC. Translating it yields CSVVTGTANNEQFF.

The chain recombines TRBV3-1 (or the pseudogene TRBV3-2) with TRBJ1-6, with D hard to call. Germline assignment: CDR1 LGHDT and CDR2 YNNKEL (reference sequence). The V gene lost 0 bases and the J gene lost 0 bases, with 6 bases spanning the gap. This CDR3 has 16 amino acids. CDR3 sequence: CASSQELSSYNSPLHF. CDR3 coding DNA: TGTGCCAGCAGCCAAGAACTGAGCTCCTATAATTCACCCCTCCACTTT.

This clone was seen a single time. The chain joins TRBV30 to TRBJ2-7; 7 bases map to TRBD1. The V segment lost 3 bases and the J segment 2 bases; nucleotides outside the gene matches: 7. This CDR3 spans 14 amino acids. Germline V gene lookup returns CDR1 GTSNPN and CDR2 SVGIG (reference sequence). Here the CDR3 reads CAWRGRDSPYEQYF. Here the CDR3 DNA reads TGTGCCTGGAGAGGCCGGGACAGTCCCTACGAGCAGTACTTC. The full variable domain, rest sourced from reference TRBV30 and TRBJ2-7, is SQTIHQWPATLVQPVGSPLSLECTVEGTSNPNLYWYRQAAGRGLQLLFYSVGIGQISSEVPQNLSASRPQDRQFILSSKKLLLSDSGFYLCAWRGRDSPYEQYFGPGTRLTVT.

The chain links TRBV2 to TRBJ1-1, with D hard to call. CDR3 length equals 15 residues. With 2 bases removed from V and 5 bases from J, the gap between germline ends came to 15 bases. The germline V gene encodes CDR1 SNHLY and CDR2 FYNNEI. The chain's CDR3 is CASSESVFMGTEAFF. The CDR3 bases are TGTGCCAGCAGTGAATCGGTCTTTATGGGGACTGAAGCTTTCTTT.

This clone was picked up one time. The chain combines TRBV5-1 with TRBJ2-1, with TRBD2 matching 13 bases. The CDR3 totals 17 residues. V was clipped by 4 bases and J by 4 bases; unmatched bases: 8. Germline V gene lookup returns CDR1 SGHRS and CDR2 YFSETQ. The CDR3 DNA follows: TGCGCCAGCAGCCCGAGACTAGCGGGGGGCCTATACAATGAGCAGTTCTTC. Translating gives CASSPRLAGGLYNEQFF.

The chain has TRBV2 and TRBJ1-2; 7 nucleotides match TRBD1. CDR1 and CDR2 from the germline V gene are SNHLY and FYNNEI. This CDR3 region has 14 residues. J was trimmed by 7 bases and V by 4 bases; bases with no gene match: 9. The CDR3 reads CASSAQTGRSGYTF. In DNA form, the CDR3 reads TGTGCCAGCAGTGCTCAGACAGGGAGGAGTGGCTACACCTTC.

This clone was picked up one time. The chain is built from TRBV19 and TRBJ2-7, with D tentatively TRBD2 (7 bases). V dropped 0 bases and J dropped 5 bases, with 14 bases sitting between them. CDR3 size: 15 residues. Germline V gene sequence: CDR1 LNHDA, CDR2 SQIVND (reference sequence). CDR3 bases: TGTGCCAGTAGTATAGATCGGGGGGCGATGGACGAGCAGTACTTC. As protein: CASSIDRGAMDEQYF.

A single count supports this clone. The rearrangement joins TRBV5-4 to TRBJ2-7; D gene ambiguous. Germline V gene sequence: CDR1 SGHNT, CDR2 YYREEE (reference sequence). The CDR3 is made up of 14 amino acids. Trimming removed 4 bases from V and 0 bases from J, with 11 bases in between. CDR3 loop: CASSRGGFSYEQYF. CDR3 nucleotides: TGTGCCAGCAGCCGCGGCGGCTTCTCCTACGAGCAGTACTTC.

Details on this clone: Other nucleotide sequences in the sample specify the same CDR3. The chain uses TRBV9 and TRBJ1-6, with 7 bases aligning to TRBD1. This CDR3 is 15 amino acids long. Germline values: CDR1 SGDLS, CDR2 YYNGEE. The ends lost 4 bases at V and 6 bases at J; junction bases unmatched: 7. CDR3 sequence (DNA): TGTGCCAGCAGCCCCCGGGACAGAATTAATTCACCCCTCCACTTT. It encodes CASSPRDRINSPLHF.

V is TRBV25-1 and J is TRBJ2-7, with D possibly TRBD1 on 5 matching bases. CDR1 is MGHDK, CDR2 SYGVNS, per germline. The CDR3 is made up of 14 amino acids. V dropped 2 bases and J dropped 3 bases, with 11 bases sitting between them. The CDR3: CASSEIGVNYEQYF. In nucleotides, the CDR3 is TGTGCCAGCAGTGAAATAGGGGTAAACTACGAGCAGTACTTC.